This is a list of T cell receptor beta chains from one sample in a study of glioma-infiltrating T cells. TCRdb reprocessed the multiplex PCR reads via MiXCR and lists one record per CDR3 protein. The sample carries approximately 17,000 distinct CDR3 sequences, 55% to 75% recorded once. Sequencing input: glioma tissue, nonneoplastic brain tissue, or PBMCs (not recorded which). The origin of the receptors is a human donor with low-grade glioma or glioblastoma, undergoing nonglioma brain surgery, or in good health (not recorded which). CDR3s include the opening cysteine and the closing phenylalanine or tryptophan. The D gene is left open where the match is weak. Clone size is stated in some rows and not others, as once, few, many or a class when expanded.

D gene,V gene,clone size,J gene,CDR3 protein,CDR3 DNA
.,TRBV7-2,.,TRBJ1-2,CASSLAVTAVGYTF,TGTGCCAGCAGCTTAGCGGTGACTGCGGTAGGCTACACCTTC
TRBD2,TRBV6-1,.,TRBJ2-7,CASSTGLAGEQYF,TGTGCTAGCAGTACCGGACTAGCCGGCGAGCAGTACTTC
TRBD1,TRBV27,few,TRBJ1-5,CASRTGRNQPQHF,TGTGCCAGCCGGACAGGGAGGAATCAGCCCCAGCATTTT
.,TRBV20-1,many,TRBJ2-2,CSASPAPYGANTGELFF,TGCAGTGCTAGCCCCGCCCCCTATGGAGCGAACACCGGGGAGCTGTTTTTT
.,TRBV6-6,.,TRBJ1-5,CASSYEGRRNQPQHF,TGTGCCAGCAGTTACGAGGGCAGGAGGAATCAGCCCCAGCATTTT
TRBD1,TRBV6-2/TRBV6-3,.,TRBJ1-3,CASRRDRGQGNTIYF,TGTGCCAGCAGGCGCGACAGGGGGCAAGGGAACACCATATATTTT
.,TRBV25-1,.,TRBJ1-4,CASSEYRFGVGLFF,TGTGCCAGCAGTGAATATCGTTTCGGCGTAGGCCTGTTTTTT
.,TRBV7-2,many,TRBJ2-6,CASSLAPVSGANVLTF,TGTGCCAGCAGCTTAGCGCCGGTCTCTGGGGCCAACGTCCTGACTTTC
.,TRBV7-3,.,TRBJ2-7,CASNSYSSYEQYF,TGTGCCAGCAACTCCTATAGCTCCTACGAGCAGTATTTC
TRBD1,TRBV20-1,.,TRBJ1-1,CSAPGQGAEAFF,TGCAGTGCTCCCGGGCAGGGGGCTGAAGCTTTCTTT
.,TRBV7-2,.,TRBJ2-7,CASSFYICSATSSHRLGYEQYF,.
.,TRBV20-1,.,TRBJ1-5,CSAAGGNQPQHF,TGCAGTGCAGCAGGTGGCAATCAGCCCCAGCATTTT
.,TRBV19,few,TRBJ1-2,CASSTVVGSDGYTF,TGTGCCAGTAGTACTGTGGTGGGATCAGATGGCTACACCTTC
TRBD2,TRBV6-5,.,TRBJ2-1,CASSGLAQSNEQFF,TGTGCCAGTTCGGGACTAGCGCAATCCAATGAGCAGTTCTTC
.,TRBV11-2,.,TRBJ1-1,CASIQLDRTNTEAFF,TGTGCCAGCATACAACTGGACAGAACTAACACTGAAGCTTTCTTT
.,TRBV20-1,.,TRBJ2-7,CSATDIDNEQYF,TGCAGTGCTACCGACATCGACAATGAGCAGTACTTC
TRBD2,TRBV20-1,.,TRBJ2-1,CSARQPGGNEQFF,TGCAGTGCTAGGCAGCCGGGGGGAAATGAGCAGTTCTTC
.,TRBV20-1,.,TRBJ2-7,CSARVGQPYEQYF,TGCAGTGCTAGAGTGGGACAACCATACGAGCAGTACTTC
.,TRBV7-6,.,TRBJ1-1,CASSSRPNTEAFF,TGTGCCAGCAGCTCCCGACCGAACACTGAAGCTTTCTTT
TRBD2,TRBV11-2,.,TRBJ2-2,CASSLNRLAGGIGELFF,TGTGCCAGCAGCTTAAACCGACTAGCGGGAGGGATCGGGGAGCTGTTTTTT
TRBD2,TRBV6-5,.,TRBJ2-5,CASSYSLAAMEGTQYF,TGTGCCAGCAGTTACAGCCTAGCGGCTATGGAGGGGACCCAGTACTTC
TRBD2,TRBV20-1,.,TRBJ2-7,CSAEGTRGNEQYF,TGCAGTGCCGAAGGGACTAGGGGAAACGAGCAGTACTTC
TRBD1,TRBV20-1,.,TRBJ2-7,CSARQGAAYEQYF,TGCAGTGCGCGCCAGGGGGCCGCCTACGAGCAGTACTTC
TRBD2,TRBV6-6,.,TRBJ2-1,CASSFELAGGNNEQFF,TGTGCCAGCAGTTTCGAACTAGCGGGAGGAAACAATGAGCAGTTCTTC
.,TRBV7-2,few,TRBJ1-5,CASSLEGRGINQPQHF,TGTGCCAGCAGCTTAGAAGGCCGGGGAATTAATCAGCCCCAGCATTTT
TRBD1,TRBV20-1,.,TRBJ2-7,CSARSGQPSYEQYF,TGCAGTGCTAGGTCGGGACAGCCCTCCTACGAGCAGTACTTC
TRBD1,TRBV6-2/TRBV6-3,medium-sized,TRBJ2-1,CASSYPSDGTGGHNEQFF,TGTGCCAGCAGTTACCCTTCTGACGGGACAGGGGGCCACAATGAGCAGTTCTTC
.,TRBV7-3,few,TRBJ2-2,CASSPYSTGIGELFF,TGTGCCAGCAGCCCATATTCTACAGGGATCGGGGAGCTGTTTTTT
.,TRBV7-2,.,TRBJ2-7,CASSLWYEQYF,TGTGCCAGCAGCTTATGGTACGAGCAGTACTTC
.,TRBV7-9,.,TRBJ2-1,CASSLLQENYNEQFF,TGTGCCAGCAGCTTGCTCCAGGAGAACTACAATGAGCAGTTCTTC
TRBD1,TRBV27,.,TRBJ1-6,CASSLISTGSNSPLHF,TGTGCCAGCAGTTTAATCTCGACAGGGTCCAATTCACCCCTCCACTTT
.,TRBV27,few,TRBJ1-2,CASSRTAVYGYTF,TGTGCCAGCAGCAGGACGGCGGTCTATGGCTACACCTTC
.,TRBV29-1,many,TRBJ1-2,CSVGELNYGYTF,TGCAGCGTTGGCGAACTAAACTATGGCTACACCTTC
TRBD1,TRBV6-2/TRBV6-3,.,TRBJ2-1,CASSYPGQLYNEQFF,TGTGCCAGCAGTTACCCGGGACAGTTATACAATGAGCAGTTCTTC
.,TRBV12-3/TRBV12-4,few,TRBJ1-1,CASSGETAYTEAFF,TGTGCCAGCAGTGGAGAGACAGCCTACACTGAAGCTTTCTTT
.,TRBV18,many,TRBJ1-2,CASSPRGAGGYTF,TGTGCCAGCTCCCCACGTGGGGCTGGTGGCTACACCTTC
.,TRBV20-1,.,TRBJ2-7,CSARTGYEQYF,TGCAGTGCTAGAACAGGCTACGAGCAGTACTTC
.,TRBV28,many,TRBJ1-1,CASSPRPLNTEAFF,TGTGCCAGCAGTCCCAGACCTTTGAACACTGAAGCTTTCTTT
.,TRBV7-2,few,TRBJ1-1,CASSSQFQSEAFF,TGTGCCAGCAGCTCACAATTCCAATCTGAAGCTTTCTTT